Here is one TCR beta chain with its context. The sample comes from a study of blood T cell repertoires in COVID-19. At the level of the study: In each case, the material was cDNA or gDNA derived from T cells, B-cell-depleted T cells, or PBMCs.

Libraries were prepared by immunoSEQ multiplex PCR; TCRdb keeps only in-frame clonotypes and omits some of them. The sample holds 250,000 to 350,000 clones, nearly 90% seen once. This receptor was identified in a woman between 18 and 30 years old with acute COVID-19. The sequencing input was PBMCs or T cells enriched from blood (not recorded which).

Here the CDR3 reads CASGGTGGDETQYF. DNA for the CDR3: TGTGCCAGCGGGGGGACAGGGGGCGACGAGACCCAGTACTTC. The J gene is TRBJ2-5, the V gene TRBV28, with 12 positions matching TRBD1. The CDR3 is 14 amino acids. In germline, CDR1 is MDHEN, CDR2 SYDVKM. V trimming: 8 bases; J trimming: 5 bases; junction bases outside the gene matches: 6.